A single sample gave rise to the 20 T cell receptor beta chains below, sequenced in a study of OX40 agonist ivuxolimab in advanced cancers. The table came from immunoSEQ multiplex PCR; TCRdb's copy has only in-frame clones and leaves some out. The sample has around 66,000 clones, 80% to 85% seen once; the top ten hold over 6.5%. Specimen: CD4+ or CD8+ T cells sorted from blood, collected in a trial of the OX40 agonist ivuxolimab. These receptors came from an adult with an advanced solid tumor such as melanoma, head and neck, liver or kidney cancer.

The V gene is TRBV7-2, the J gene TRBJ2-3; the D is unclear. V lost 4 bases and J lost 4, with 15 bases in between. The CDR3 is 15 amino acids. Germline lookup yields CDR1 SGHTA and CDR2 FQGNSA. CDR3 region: CASSSSGYRADTQYF. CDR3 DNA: TGTGCCAGCAGCTCCTCGGGTTATCGGGCAGATACGCAGTATTTT. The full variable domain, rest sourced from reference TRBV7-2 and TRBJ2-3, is GAGVSQSPSNKVTEKGKDVELRCDPISGHTALYWYRQSLGQGLEFLIYFQGNSAPDKSGLPSDRFSAERTGGSVSTLTIQRTQQEDSAVYLCASSSSGYRADTQYFGPGTRLTVL.

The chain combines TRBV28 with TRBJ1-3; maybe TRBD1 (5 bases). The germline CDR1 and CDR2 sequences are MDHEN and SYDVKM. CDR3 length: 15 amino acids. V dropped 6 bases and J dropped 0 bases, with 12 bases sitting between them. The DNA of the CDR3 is TGTGCCAGCAGGCCTCCCCAGGGCTCTGGAAACACCATATATTTT. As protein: CASRPPQGSGNTIYF. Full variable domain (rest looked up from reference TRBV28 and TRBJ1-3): DVKVTQSSRYLVKRTGEKVFLECVQDMDHENMFWYRQDPGLGLRLIYFSYDVKMKEKGDIPEGYSVSREKKERFSLILESASTNQTSMYLCASRPPQGSGNTIYFGEGSWLTVV.

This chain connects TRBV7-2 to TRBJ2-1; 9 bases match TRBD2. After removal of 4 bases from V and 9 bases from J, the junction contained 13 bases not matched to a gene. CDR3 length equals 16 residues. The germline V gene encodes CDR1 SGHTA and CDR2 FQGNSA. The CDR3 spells CASSWVAGVLAAEQFF. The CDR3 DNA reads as TGTGCCAGCAGCTGGGTAGCGGGAGTCCTTGCAGCTGAGCAGTTCTTC.

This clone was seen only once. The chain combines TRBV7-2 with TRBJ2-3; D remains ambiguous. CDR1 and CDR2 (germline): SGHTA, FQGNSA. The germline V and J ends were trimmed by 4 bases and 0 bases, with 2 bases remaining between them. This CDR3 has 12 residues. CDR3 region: CASSYSTDTQYF. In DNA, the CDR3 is TGTGCCAGCAGCTATAGCACAGATACGCAGTATTTT.

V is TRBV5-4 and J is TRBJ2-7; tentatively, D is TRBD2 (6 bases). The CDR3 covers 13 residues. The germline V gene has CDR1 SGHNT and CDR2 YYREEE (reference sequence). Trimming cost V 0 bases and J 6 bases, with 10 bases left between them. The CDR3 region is CASSLGDGGEQYV. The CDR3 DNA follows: TGTGCCAGCAGCTTGGGAGACGGGGGCGAGCAGTACGTC.

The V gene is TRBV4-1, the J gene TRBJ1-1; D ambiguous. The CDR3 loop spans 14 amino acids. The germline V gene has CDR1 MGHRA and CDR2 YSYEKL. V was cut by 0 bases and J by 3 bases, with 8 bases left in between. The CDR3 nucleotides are TGCGCCAGCAGCCAAGAGTTGCGGTACACTGAAGCTTTCTTT. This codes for CASSQELRYTEAFF.

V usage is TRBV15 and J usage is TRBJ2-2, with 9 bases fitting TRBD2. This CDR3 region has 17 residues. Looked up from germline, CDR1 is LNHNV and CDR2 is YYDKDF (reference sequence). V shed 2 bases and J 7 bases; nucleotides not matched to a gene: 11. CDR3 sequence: CATSRSLAGLRGGELFF. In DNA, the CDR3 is TGTGCCACCAGCAGATCCCTAGCGGGACTCAGAGGCGGGGAGCTGTTTTTT.

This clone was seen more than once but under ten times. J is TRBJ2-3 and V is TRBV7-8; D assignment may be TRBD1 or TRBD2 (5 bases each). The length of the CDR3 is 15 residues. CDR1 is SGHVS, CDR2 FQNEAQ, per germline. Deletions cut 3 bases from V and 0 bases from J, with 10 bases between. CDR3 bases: TGTGCCAGCAGCTTGAGGGGCGGGAGCACAGATACGCAGTATTTT. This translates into CASSLRGGSTDTQYF.

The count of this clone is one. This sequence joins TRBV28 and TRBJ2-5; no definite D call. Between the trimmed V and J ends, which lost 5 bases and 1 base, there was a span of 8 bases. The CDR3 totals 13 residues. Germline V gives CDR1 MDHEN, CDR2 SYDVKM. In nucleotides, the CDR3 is TGTGCCAGCAGTCGGTCTGGCCAAGAGACCCAGTACTTC. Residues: CASSRSGQETQYF. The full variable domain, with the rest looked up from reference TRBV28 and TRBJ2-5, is DVKVTQSSRYLVKRTGEKVFLECVQDMDHENMFWYRQDPGLGLRLIYFSYDVKMKEKGDIPEGYSVSREKKERFSLILESASTNQTSMYLCASSRSGQETQYFGPGTRLLVL.

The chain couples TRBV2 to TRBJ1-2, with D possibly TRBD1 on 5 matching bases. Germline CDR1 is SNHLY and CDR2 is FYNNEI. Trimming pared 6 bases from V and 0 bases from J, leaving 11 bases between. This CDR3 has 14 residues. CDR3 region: CASRGTATNYGYTF. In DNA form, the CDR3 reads TGTGCCAGCAGGGGGACGGCTACTAACTATGGCTACACCTTC.

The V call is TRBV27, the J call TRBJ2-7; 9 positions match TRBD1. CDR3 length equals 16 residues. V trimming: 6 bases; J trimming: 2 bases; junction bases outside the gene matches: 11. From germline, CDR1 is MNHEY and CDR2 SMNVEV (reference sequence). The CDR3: CASSPLTGGAPYEQYF. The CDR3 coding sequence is TGTGCCAGCAGCCCTTTAACAGGGGGCGCCCCCTACGAGCAGTACTTC.

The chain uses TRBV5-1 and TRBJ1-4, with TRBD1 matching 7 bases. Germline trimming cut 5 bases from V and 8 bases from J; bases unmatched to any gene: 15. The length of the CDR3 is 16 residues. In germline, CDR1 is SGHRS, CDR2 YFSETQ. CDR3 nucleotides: TGCGCCAGCAGTCCAAATGAAGACAGGGTATGGGAAAAACTGTTTTTT. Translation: CASSPNEDRVWEKLFF.

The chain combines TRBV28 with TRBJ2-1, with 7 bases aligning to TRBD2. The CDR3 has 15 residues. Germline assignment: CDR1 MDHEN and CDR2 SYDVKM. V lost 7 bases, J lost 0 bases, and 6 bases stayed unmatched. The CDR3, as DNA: TGTGCCAGCACCCCTAGCGGATACTCCTACAATGAGCAGTTCTTC. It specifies CASTPSGYSYNEQFF.

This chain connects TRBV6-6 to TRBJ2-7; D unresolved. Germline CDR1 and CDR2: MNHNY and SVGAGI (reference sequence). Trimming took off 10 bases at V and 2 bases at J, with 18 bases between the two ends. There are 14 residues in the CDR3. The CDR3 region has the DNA TGTGCCACCTTAGGGCCCACGAATCCCTACGAGCAGTACTTC. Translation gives CATLGPTNPYEQYF.

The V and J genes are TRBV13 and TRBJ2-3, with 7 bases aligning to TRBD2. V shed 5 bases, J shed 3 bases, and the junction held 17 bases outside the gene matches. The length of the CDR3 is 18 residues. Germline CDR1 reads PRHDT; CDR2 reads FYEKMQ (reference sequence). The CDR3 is CASSLTVGGGLWTDTQYF. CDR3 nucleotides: TGTGCCAGCAGCCTTACAGTCGGGGGAGGGTTGTGGACAGATACGCAGTATTTT.

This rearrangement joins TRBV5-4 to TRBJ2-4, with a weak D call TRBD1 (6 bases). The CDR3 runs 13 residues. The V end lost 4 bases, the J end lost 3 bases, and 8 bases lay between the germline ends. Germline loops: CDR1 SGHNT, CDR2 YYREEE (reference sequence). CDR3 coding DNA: TGTGCCAGCAGCGTAGGGGGCAAAAACATTCAGTACTTC. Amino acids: CASSVGGKNIQYF.

CDR3 protein: CASSFRAGDIGDNEQFF. In DNA form, the CDR3 reads TGCGCCAGCAGCTTCAGGGCAGGGGATATTGGAGACAATGAGCAGTTCTTC. V and J are TRBV5-1 and TRBJ2-1, with a tentative D call TRBD1 (6 bases). The CDR3 contains 17 residues. In germline, CDR1 is SGHRS, CDR2 YFSETQ. Trimming took 2 bases from V and 5 from J, leaving 20 bases between them.

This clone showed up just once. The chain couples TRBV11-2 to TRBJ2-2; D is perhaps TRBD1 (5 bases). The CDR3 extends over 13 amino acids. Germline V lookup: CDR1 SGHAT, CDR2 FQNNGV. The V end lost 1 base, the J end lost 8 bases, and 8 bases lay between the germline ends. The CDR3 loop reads CASSLAGSGELFF. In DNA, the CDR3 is TGTGCCAGCAGCTTAGCAGGGTCGGGGGAGCTGTTTTTT.

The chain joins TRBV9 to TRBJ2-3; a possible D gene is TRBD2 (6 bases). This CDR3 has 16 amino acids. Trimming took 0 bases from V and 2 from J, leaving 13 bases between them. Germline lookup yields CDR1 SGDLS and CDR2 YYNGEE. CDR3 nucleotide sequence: TGTGCCAGCAGCGTAGGTCTAGCGCAGAACACAGATACGCAGTATTTT. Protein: CASSVGLAQNTDTQYF. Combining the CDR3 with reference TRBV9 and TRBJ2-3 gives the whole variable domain DSGVTQTPKHLITATGQRVTLRCSPRSGDLSVYWYQQSLDQGLQFLIQYYNGEERAKGNILERFSAQQFPDLHSELNLSSLELGDSALYFCASSVGLAQNTDTQYFGPGTRLTVL.

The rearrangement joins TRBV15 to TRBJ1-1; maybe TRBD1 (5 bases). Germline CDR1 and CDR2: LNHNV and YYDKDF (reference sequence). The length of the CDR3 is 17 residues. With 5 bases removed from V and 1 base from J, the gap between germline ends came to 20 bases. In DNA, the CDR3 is TGTGCCACCAGCCTACCGATGGGGGGTGGAGGGAACACTGAAGCTTTCTTT. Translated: CATSLPMGGGGNTEAFF.